This entry lists 30 T cell receptor beta chains sequenced from one sample in a study of CD8 T cells in ankylosing spondylitis. TCRdb reanalysed the 5' RACE reads using MiXCR and keeps one entry per CDR3 protein. The repertoire has 300,000 to 400,000 distinct CDR3 sequences, approximately 15% of them found once; the top ten carry 1.1%. Source material: blood, either unsorted or a sorted T cell fraction (not recorded which). All receptors derive from a male donor with ankylosing spondylitis or in good health (not recorded which).

This clonotype was seen a few times. This chain joins TRBV30 and TRBJ2-1; no firm D call. The germline V gene encodes CDR1 GTSNPN and CDR2 SVGIG (reference sequence). This CDR3 is built from 12 residues. Trimming pared 0 bases from V and 8 bases from J, leaving 8 bases between. The CDR3 sequence: CAWSVPGDEQFF. The CDR3 DNA reads as TGTGCCTGGAGTGTTCCTGGCGATGAGCAGTTCTTC.

This clonotype was recorded a few times. CDR3 sequence reads: CASSLEVPGELFF. The CDR3 DNA is TGTGCCAGCAGCTTAGAAGTTCCCGGGGAGCTGTTTTTT. The chain combines TRBV7-9 with TRBJ2-2; D gene unclear. This CDR3 spans 13 amino acids. Trimming shortened V by 1 base and J by 6 bases, and 6 bases separated the two germline ends. Germline V gene sequence: CDR1 SEHNR, CDR2 FQNEAQ (reference sequence).

This chain connects TRBV30 to TRBJ2-1, with TRBD2 matching over 13 bases. Germline values: CDR1 GTSNPN, CDR2 SVGIG (reference sequence). There are 12 residues in the CDR3. J gave up 7 bases and V 8 bases, and 2 bases lay outside the gene matches. CDR3 DNA sequence: TGTGCCGGGACTAGCGGGACGAATGAGCAGTTCTTC. Its translation: CAGTSGTNEQFF.

V is TRBV20-1 and J is TRBJ2-1; tentatively, D is TRBD2 (5 bases). The CDR3 runs 16 residues. The V gene lost 1 base and the J gene lost 8 bases, with 21 bases spanning the gap. Germline V gene lookup returns CDR1 DFQATT and CDR2 SNEGSKA (reference sequence). In DNA form, the CDR3 reads TGCAGTGCTAGAGCGACCCGGCTAGCTAGTATCGATGAGCAGTTCTTC. It translates to CSARATRLASIDEQFF.

The sample holds a few counts of this clonotype. The gene calls are TRBV2 and TRBJ2-1, with D unresolved. Germline V gene data show CDR1 as SNHLY and CDR2 as FYNNEI. The germline V and J ends were trimmed by 8 bases and 4 bases, with 12 bases remaining between them. The CDR3 sequence is 13 residues long. The CDR3 nucleotides read TGTGCCAGCCGGTCGGAGTCATACAATGAGCAGTTCTTC. Amino acids: CASRSESYNEQFF.

The rearrangement joins TRBV20-1 to TRBJ2-7; 9 bases align to TRBD2. V shed 4 bases, J shed 0 bases, and the junction held 7 bases outside the gene matches. Germline V lookup: CDR1 DFQATT, CDR2 SNEGSKA (reference sequence). This CDR3 contains 15 residues. Written as DNA, the CDR3 is TGCAGTGCTACCCAGACTAGCGGCATCTCCTACGAGCAGTACTTC. The encoded protein is CSATQTSGISYEQYF.

Ten or more counts support this clonotype. The germline gene is not matched at one end of the junction; a read error may be the cause. The chain recombines TRBV5-1 with TRBJ2-1; D possibly uses TRBD1 or TRBD2 (5 bases each). Germline CDR1 is SGHRS and CDR2 is YFSETQ. The length of the CDR3 is 13 residues. The CDR3 coding sequence is TGTGCCAGCAGTTTTGGGGGATACAATGAGCAGTTCTTC. Its translation: CASSFGGYNEQFF.

This clonotype was counted only a few times. V is TRBV7-2 and J is TRBJ2-3; unclear D gene. The CDR3 is 14 amino acids. Trimming removed 5 bases from V and 1 base from J, with 10 bases in between. Germline loops: CDR1 SGHTA, CDR2 FQGNSA. The CDR3, as DNA: TGTGCCAGCAGCCTCCGTGAGGGCACAGATACGCAGTATTTT. Translating gives CASSLREGTDTQYF. Together with reference TRBV7-2 and TRBJ2-3, the CDR3 gives the full variable domain: GAGVSQSPSNKVTEKGKDVELRCDPISGHTALYWYRQSLGQGLEFLIYFQGNSAPDKSGLPSDRFSAERTGGSVSTLTIQRTQQEDSAVYLCASSLREGTDTQYFGPGTRLTVL.

The sample holds a few counts of this clonotype. The chain couples TRBV12-5 to TRBJ2-3, with D uncertain. V was clipped by 6 bases and J by 6 bases, with 10 bases between them. Germline CDR1 reads LGHNT; CDR2 reads FRNRAP. The CDR3 totals 12 residues. For the CDR3, the DNA is TGTGCTAGTGGCCCTCCCGACGATACGCAGTATTTT. Translated, it gives CASGPPDDTQYF. The entire variable domain, with the rest obtained from reference TRBV12-5 and TRBJ2-3, is as follows: DARVTQTPRHKVTEMGQEVTMRCQPILGHNTVFWYRQTMMQGLELLAYFRNRAPLDDSGMPKDRFSAEMPDATLATLKIQPSEPRDSAVYFCASGPPDDTQYFGPGTRLTVL.

The table lists this clonotype with a few counts. The V call is TRBV5-1, the J call TRBJ2-5; D gene unclear. The V gene lost 4 bases and the J gene lost 8 bases, with 15 bases spanning the gap. Germline CDR1 and CDR2: SGHRS and YFSETQ. The CDR3 has 13 amino acids. The chain's CDR3 is CASSQRRSVTQYF. In DNA form, the CDR3 reads TGCGCCAGCAGCCAAAGACGATCTGTCACCCAGTACTTC.

The V and J genes are TRBV10-2 and TRBJ1-3; 9 bases align to TRBD1. The CDR3 length is 16 residues. Losses at the gene ends were 0 bases for V and 2 bases for J; bases not matched to a gene: 2. CDR1 is WSHSY and CDR2 is SAAADI in the germline V gene. In nucleotides, the CDR3 is TGCGCCAGCAGTGAGTCAGGGACAGGGACTGGAAACACCATATATTTT. It codes for CASSESGTGTGNTIYF.

This chain links TRBV2 with TRBJ1-2; D perhaps matches TRBD1 (6 bases). V shed 3 bases and J shed 5 bases, with 10 bases lying between them. CDR1 SNHLY and CDR2 FYNNEI come from the germline V gene. This CDR3 spans 13 amino acids. CDR3 nucleotide sequence: TGTGCCAGCAGTGATGGAGGGGGGTATGGCTACACCTTC. Residues: CASSDGGGYGYTF.

The sample holds a few counts of this clonotype. The chain combines TRBV5-1 with TRBJ2-7; 9 bases are a match to TRBD1. The CDR3 is 15 amino acids. Germline CDR1 and CDR2: SGHRS and YFSETQ. Trimming took 0 bases from V and 4 from J; bases not matched to a gene: 5. As DNA, the CDR3 is TGCGCCAGCAGCTTGGCCTCCGACAGGGGGTACGAGCAGTACTTC. The encoded protein is CASSLASDRGYEQYF.

At least ten counts were recorded for this clonotype. This chain joins TRBV5-1 and TRBJ2-4; D is undetermined. V shed 0 bases and J shed 6 bases, with 4 bases lying between them. This CDR3 contains 12 residues. CDR1 and CDR2 (germline): SGHRS, YFSETQ. CDR3 DNA sequence: TGCGCCAGCAGCTTGGACAGAAACATTCAGTACTTC. Translating gives CASSLDRNIQYF.

This clonotype occurred a few times. V and J are TRBV12-3 or TRBV12-4 and TRBJ1-1, with TRBD1 identical over 7 bases. The CDR3 covers 14 residues. With V trimmed by 7 bases and J by 6 bases, 11 bases remained unmatched. The CDR3, as DNA: TGTGCCAGCACCGAAGAGACAGGGTTGGCTGAAGCTTTCTTT. Residues: CASTEETGLAEAFF.

A few counts support this clonotype. V and J are TRBV10-3 and TRBJ2-5; D possibly matches TRBD1 or TRBD2 (5 bases each). V dropped 6 bases and J dropped 7 bases, with 18 bases sitting between them. The germline gives CDR1 ENHRY, CDR2 SYGVKD. CDR3 length equals 14 residues. The CDR3 is CAISLSGTGATQYF. The CDR3, as DNA: TGTGCCATCAGCCTATCCGGGACCGGGGCGACCCAGTACTTC.

The chain carries TRBV10-1 and TRBJ2-3; 14 bases fit TRBD2. V lost 6 bases and J lost 5; bases outside the gene matches: 4. CDR3 length equals 15 residues. Germline assignment: CDR1 WNHNN and CDR2 SYGVQD (reference sequence). CDR3: CASRAGTSGRDTQYF. CDR3 sequence (DNA): TGCGCCAGCAGAGCCGGGACTAGCGGGAGAGATACGCAGTATTTT.

V is TRBV29-1 and J is TRBJ2-1, with 9 bases matching TRBD2. The CDR3 spans 16 residues. Germline trimming cut 3 bases from V and 7 bases from J; bases unmatched to any gene: 13. The germline V gene has CDR1 SQVTM and CDR2 ANQGSEA. CDR3 bases: TGCAGCGTTGATCGCGTGACTAGCGGTTCTCCTAATGAGCAGTTCTTC. It yields the protein CSVDRVTSGSPNEQFF.

This clonotype has only a few counts. The chain recombines TRBV2 with TRBJ2-1; 8 positions match TRBD1. Germline CDR1 and CDR2: SNHLY and FYNNEI. V lost 6 bases and J lost 3; bases outside the gene matches: 7. The CDR3 covers 15 residues. The CDR3 DNA is TGTGCCAGCAGCGAGTCAGGGGGCGACTACAATGAGCAGTTCTTC. This translates into CASSESGGDYNEQFF.

The J gene is TRBJ2-1, the V gene TRBV2, with 7 bases identical to TRBD2. V lost 6 bases and J lost 8; bases outside the gene matches: 4. The CDR3 has 12 residues. CDR1 SNHLY and CDR2 FYNNEI come from the germline V gene. The CDR3 nucleotides are TGTGCCAGCAGATGGGGGGGGGATGAGCAGTTCTTC. This codes for CASRWGGDEQFF.

This clonotype was observed many times. The rearrangement links TRBV4-1 to TRBJ1-1, with 9 bases aligning to TRBD1. Trimming removed 3 bases from V and 5 bases from J; junction bases left unmatched: 7. The CDR3 runs to 15 residues. CDR1 is MGHRA and CDR2 is YSYEKL in the germline V gene. This chain's CDR3 is CASSQEGQGNTEAFF. DNA of the CDR3: TGCGCCAGCAGCCAGGAGGGACAGGGAAATACTGAAGCTTTCTTT.

This clonotype came up a few times. The chain carries TRBV19 and TRBJ1-2; D call uncertain. The germline gives CDR1 LNHDA, CDR2 SQIVND (reference sequence). Between the trimmed V and J ends, which lost 6 bases and 2 bases, there was a span of 13 bases. The length of the CDR3 is 14 residues. The CDR3 region has the DNA TGTGCCAGTAGGGTCCTCGGAACGAACTATGGCTACACCTTC. Protein product: CASRVLGTNYGYTF. Supplemented by reference TRBV19 and TRBJ1-2, the full variable domain reads DGGITQSPKYLFRKEGQNVTLSCEQNLNHDAMYWYRQDPGQGLRLIYYSQIVNDFQKGDIAEGYSVSREKKESFPLTVTSAQKNPTAFYLCASRVLGTNYGYTFGSGTRLTVV.

This chain links TRBV5-1 with TRBJ2-3; D not certain. The CDR3 has 16 amino acids. Germline V gene lookup returns CDR1 SGHRS and CDR2 YFSETQ. Trimming shortened V by 0 bases and J by 1 base, and 12 bases separated the two germline ends. The CDR3 nucleotides read TGCGCCAGCAGCTTGGAAGGGCAGTTACGCACAGATACGCAGTATTTT. Its translation: CASSLEGQLRTDTQYF.

The chain uses TRBV29-1 and TRBJ1-2; TRBD1 might be the D (5 bases). Germline V lookup: CDR1 SQVTM, CDR2 ANQGSEA. CDR3 length: 13 amino acids. Deletions cut 5 bases from V and 8 bases from J, with 18 bases between. Written as DNA, the CDR3 is TGCAGCGTTCGAATAGGGGAGGGTCGGGGCTACACCTTC. Translating it yields CSVRIGEGRGYTF. Full variable domain (rest looked up from reference TRBV29-1 and TRBJ1-2): SAVISQKPSRDICQRGTSLTIQCQVDSQVTMMFWYRQQPGQSLTLIATANQGSEATYESGFVIDKFPISRPNLTFSTLTVSNMSPEDSSIYLCSVRIGEGRGYTFGSGTRLTVV.

This chain links TRBV16 with TRBJ2-1; the D gene is possibly TRBD2 (6 bases). This CDR3 has 13 residues. CDR1 and CDR2 from the germline V gene are KGHSY and FQNENV. V was cut by 4 bases and J by 5 bases, with 9 bases left in between. The CDR3 coding sequence is TGTGCCAGCAGCCCGACTAGTAACAATGAGCAGTTCTTC. Its translation: CASSPTSNNEQFF.

The chain has TRBV7-8 and TRBJ2-1; 14 positions match TRBD2. Germline loops: CDR1 SGHVS, CDR2 FQNEAQ. The V gene end was trimmed by 4 bases and the J gene end by 0 bases; junction bases not matched to a gene: 2. The CDR3 is 17 amino acids. The CDR3 sequence: CASSSTSGGVSYNEQFF. The CDR3 DNA sequence: TGTGCCAGCAGCTCGACTAGCGGGGGGGTCTCCTACAATGAGCAGTTCTTC.

This CDR3 reads CASSQDQTGNYGYTF. The DNA of the CDR3 is TGTGCCAGCAGTCAAGACCAGACGGGGAACTATGGCTACACCTTC. This rearrangement joins TRBV2 to TRBJ1-2, with D unresolved. Germline assignment: CDR1 SNHLY and CDR2 FYNNEI. CDR3 length: 15 residues. V shed 5 bases and J shed 2 bases, with 15 bases lying between them.

The rearrangement joins TRBV30 to TRBJ1-2; no clear D. V shed 2 bases and J shed 1 base, with 8 bases lying between them. There are 13 residues in the CDR3. The germline V gene encodes CDR1 GTSNPN and CDR2 SVGIG (reference sequence). In DNA form, the CDR3 reads TGTGCCTGGAGTAAATGGATTAACTATGGCTACACCTTC. Translated: CAWSKWINYGYTF.

The chain employs TRBV12-3 or TRBV12-4 and TRBJ1-2; D is ambiguous. V lost 3 bases and J lost 1, with 9 bases in between. CDR3 length: 14 residues. CDR3 amino acids: CASSFSGVNYGYTF. The CDR3 DNA follows: TGTGCCAGCAGTTTTTCCGGGGTTAACTATGGCTACACCTTC.

Concerning this clonotype itself: Being one base from a much bigger clone, this may be a read error. The rearrangement joins TRBV6-1 to TRBJ2-1, with TRBD2 matching 8 bases. CDR1 is MNHNS, CDR2 SASEGT, per germline. The CDR3 is made up of 14 amino acids. Trimming at V came to 4 bases and at J to 4 bases, leaving 3 bases not matched to a gene. In DNA, the CDR3 is TGTGCCAGCAGTGGACTAGCGAGATACAATGAGCAGTTCTTC. Its translation: CASSGLARYNEQFF.